The 5 T cell receptor beta chains given below trace back to one sample, sequenced in a study of T cell clonality in common variable immunodeficiency. Profiled with immunoSEQ multiplex PCR; TCRdb holds only in-frame clones, not every one. This sample carries some 45,000 clones and no singletons, and less than 6.5% goes to the top ten. The sequencing input was peripheral blood mononuclear cells. The receptor source for this set is a person aged 18 to 70 in good health.

This clone occurred many times. Read sequence stops 3 residues before the CDR3 end, and the germline J gene provides the missing end. V usage is TRBV6-1 and J usage is TRBJ2-7; TRBD1 matches 7 bases. The CDR3 runs to 13 residues. Germline V gene sequence: CDR1 MNHNS, CDR2 SASEGT. Trimming at V came to 4 bases and at J to 2 bases, leaving 2 bases not matched to a gene. CDR3 bases read: TGTGCCAGCAGTGTCGGGACAGCCTACGAG. This encodes CASSVGTAYE. In full, the CDR3 reads CASSVGTAYEQYF.

Ten or more counts support this clone. The CDR3 goes on 3 residues after the read ends, and that part is filled in from the germline J gene. The chain couples TRBV10-1 to TRBJ2-7, with D unclear. The V gene's germline CDR1 is WNHNN and CDR2 SYGVQD (reference sequence). Trimming cost V 4 bases and J 2 bases, with 12 bases left between them. The CDR3 sequence is 14 residues long. The CDR3 sequence is CASSGGQTPYEQYF. The sequenced CDR3 bases are TGCGCCAGCAGTGGAGGTCAGACTCCCTACGAG.

This clone was observed many times. The CDR3 is cut off 3 residues early in the read; its end comes from the germline J gene. This chain joins TRBV20-1 and TRBJ2-1; the match to TRBD2 covers 11 bases. The CDR3 spans 15 residues. The J segment lost 0 bases and the V segment lost 5 bases, leaving 3 bases of the junction unmatched. Germline values: CDR1 DFQATT, CDR2 SNEGSKA (reference sequence). The CDR3 region is CSAPTSGGSYNEQFF. Partial CDR3 DNA: TGCAGTGCTCCTACTAGCGGGGGCTCCTACAATGAG.

This clone was seen repeatedly, ten times or more. The read ends 3 residues shy of where the CDR3 ends; the end is completed using the germline J gene. The chain is built from TRBV28 and TRBJ2-7; D gene uncertain. V was clipped by 7 bases and J by 4 bases, with 14 bases between them. CDR1 is MDHEN, CDR2 SYDVKM, per germline. CDR3 length: 13 residues. The part of the CDR3 DNA that was read is TGTGCCAGCACTCCTAGACCATTGTACGAG. It specifies CASTPRPLYE. The full-length CDR3 reads as CASTPRPLYEQYF. The complete variable domain, with remaining parts taken from reference TRBV28 and TRBJ2-7, reads DVKVTQSSRYLVKRTGEKVFLECVQDMDHENMFWYRQDPGLGLRLIYFSYDVKMKEKGDIPEGYSVSREKKERFSLILESASTNQTSMYLCASTPRPLYEQYFGPGTRLTVT.

This clone came up many times. The read gets to within 3 residues of the CDR3 end, and the germline J gene fills in the rest. This chain connects TRBV11-2 to TRBJ2-7; D gene uncertain. The CDR3 is made up of 12 amino acids. V lost 4 bases, J lost 3 bases, and 7 bases lay in between. From germline, CDR1 is SGHAT and CDR2 FQNNGV. CDR3 DNA, as far as it was read: TGTGCCAGCAGCTGGCCCGACTACGAG. Amino acid sequence: CASSWPDYE. From start to end, the CDR3 is CASSWPDYEQYF. Full variable domain (missing parts from reference TRBV11-2 and TRBJ2-7): EAGVAQSPRYKIIEKRQSVAFWCNPISGHATLYWYQQILGQGPKLLIQFQNNGVVDDSQLPKDRFSAERLKGVDSTLKIQPAKLEDSAVYLCASSWPDYEQYFGPGTRLTVT.